This TCR beta chain was identified in a study of low-dose radiotherapy and immunotherapy resistance in tumors. For amplifying TCRs, the PCR ran for 15 to 20 cycles with Phusion, which was used together with a constant-region primer and the adapter on the V primers. TCRdb called the reads again in MiXCR, with one record for every CDR3 protein. The table lists under 60,000 distinct CDR3 sequences, roughly 33% of them singletons. Germline assignment: CDR1 LNHDA and CDR2 SQIVND (reference sequence). V lost 3 bases and J 4 bases, leaving 5 bases between the germline ends. This CDR3 region has 12 residues. As for time point: after trial treatment. Documented treatment: LDRT plus nivolumab, ipilimumab, low-dose cyclophosphamide and aspirin (RACIN trial). This clonotype appeared many times.

The chain is built from TRBV19 and TRBJ2-3; D gene ambiguous. This sequence originates from a male donor with rectosigmoid adenocarcinoma. The material was PBMCs, obtained after low-dose radiotherapy plus immunotherapy. The CDR3 nucleotides are TGTGCCAGTAGTATCGCGGCAGATACGCAGTATTTT. This encodes CASSIAADTQYF.